This T cell receptor (beta chain) was obtained from a study of cytomegalovirus exposure and HLA in healthy donors. Regarding the study as a whole: The HLA-A and HLA-B alleles of most subjects were reportedly predicted accurately from TCR beta sequences. TCR beta sequences numbering fewer than 20,000 were associated with HLA alleles at 0.05 false discovery rate in a later analysis.

Both 60 Vbeta primers and 13 Jbeta primers went into the PCR. Produced via immunoSEQ multiplex PCR; TCRdb's table is partial and in-frame only. The repertoire includes some 150,000 clones, roughly 76% of them detected once, and around 1.7% sits in the top ten. Looked up from germline, CDR1 is SGHNT and CDR2 is YYREEE (reference sequence). V was pared by 7 bases and J by 0 bases, with 16 bases between. The CDR3 is 15 residues long. Worth noting for this clone: As yet, its antigen is unknown.

The sequence was obtained from a female donor in good health and CMV-seronegative. The J gene is TRBJ2-5, the V gene TRBV5-4; D might be TRBD1 (6 bases). What was sequenced was PBMCs. CDR3 loop: CASGQSQVYQETQYF. Here the CDR3 DNA reads TGTGCCAGCGGACAGTCACAGGTGTACCAAGAGACCCAGTACTTC.